The TCR beta chain described here comes from a study of T-cell reconstitution after alpha-beta-depleted transplantation in children. The CDR3 has 16 amino acids. V lost 1 base, J lost 5 bases, and 19 bases lay in between. CDR1 SGDLS and CDR2 YYNGEE come from the germline V gene. Unique molecular identifiers featured in how the TCRbeta library was prepared. TCRdb reanalysed the PCR reads using MiXCR and keeps one entry per CDR3 protein. This table has about 540,000 distinct CDR3 sequences, 25% to 30% appearing once. The J gene is TRBJ2-7, the V gene TRBV9, with D possibly called TRBD1 or TRBD2 (5 bases each). Source: PBMCs, taken before TCRalphabeta/CD19-depleted stem cell transplant. The sequence came from a boy in the first two years of life with Wiskott-Aldrich syndrome, due to receive a stem cell transplant. The CDR3 coding sequence is TGTGCCAGCAGCGTAATGGGGCGGGCAGGTGTAAACGAGCAGTACTTC. It codes for CASSVMGRAGVNEQYF.